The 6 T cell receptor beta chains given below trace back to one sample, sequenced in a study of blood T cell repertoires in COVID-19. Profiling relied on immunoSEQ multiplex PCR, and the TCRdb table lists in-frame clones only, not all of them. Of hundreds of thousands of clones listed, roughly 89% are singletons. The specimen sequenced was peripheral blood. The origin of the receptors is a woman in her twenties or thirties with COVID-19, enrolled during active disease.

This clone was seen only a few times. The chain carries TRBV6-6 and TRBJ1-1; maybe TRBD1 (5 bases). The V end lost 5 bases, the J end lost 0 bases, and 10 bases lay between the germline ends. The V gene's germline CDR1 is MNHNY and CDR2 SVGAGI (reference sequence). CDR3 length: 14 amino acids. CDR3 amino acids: CASSPEGLNTEAFF. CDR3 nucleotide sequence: TGTGCCAGCAGTCCGGAGGGGTTGAACACTGAAGCTTTCTTT.

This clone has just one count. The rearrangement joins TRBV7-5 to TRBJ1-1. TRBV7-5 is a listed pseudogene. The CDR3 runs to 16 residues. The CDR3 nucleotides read TGTGTCAGAAGCTTAGCAAAAAGACTACTTAACACTGAAGCTTTCTTT. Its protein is CVRSLAKRLLNTEAFF.

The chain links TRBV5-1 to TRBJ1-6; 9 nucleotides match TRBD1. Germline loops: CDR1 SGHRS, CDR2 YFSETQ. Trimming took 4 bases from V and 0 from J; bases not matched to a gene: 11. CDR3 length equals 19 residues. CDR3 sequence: CASSGPWTGESSYNSPLHF. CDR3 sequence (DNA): TGCGCCAGCAGCGGCCCTTGGACAGGGGAAAGCTCCTATAATTCACCCCTCCACTTT.

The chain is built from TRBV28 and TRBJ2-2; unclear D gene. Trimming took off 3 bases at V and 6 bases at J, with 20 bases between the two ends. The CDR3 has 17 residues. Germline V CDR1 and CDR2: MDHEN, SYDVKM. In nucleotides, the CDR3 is TGTGCCAGCAGTTTCCAGAGTGGGTCCAGGTTGGCCGGGGAGCTGTTTTTT. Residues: CASSFQSGSRLAGELFF. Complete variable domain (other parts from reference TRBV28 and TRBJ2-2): DVKVTQSSRYLVKRTGEKVFLECVQDMDHENMFWYRQDPGLGLRLIYFSYDVKMKEKGDIPEGYSVSREKKERFSLILESASTNQTSMYLCASSFQSGSRLAGELFFGEGSRLTVL.

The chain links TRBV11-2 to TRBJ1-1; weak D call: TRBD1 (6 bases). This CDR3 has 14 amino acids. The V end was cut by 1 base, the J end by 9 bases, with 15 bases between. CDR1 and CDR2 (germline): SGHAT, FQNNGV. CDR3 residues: CASSLGAGEGKAFF. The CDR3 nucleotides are TGTGCCAGCAGCTTAGGCGCAGGGGAAGGGAAAGCTTTCTTT.

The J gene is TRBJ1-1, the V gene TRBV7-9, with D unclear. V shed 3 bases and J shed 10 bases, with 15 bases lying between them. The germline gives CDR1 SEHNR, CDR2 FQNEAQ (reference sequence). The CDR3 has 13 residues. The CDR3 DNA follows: TGTGCCAGCAGCTTCCGAGGGTCGACGGGAGCTTTCTTT. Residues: CASSFRGSTGAFF.